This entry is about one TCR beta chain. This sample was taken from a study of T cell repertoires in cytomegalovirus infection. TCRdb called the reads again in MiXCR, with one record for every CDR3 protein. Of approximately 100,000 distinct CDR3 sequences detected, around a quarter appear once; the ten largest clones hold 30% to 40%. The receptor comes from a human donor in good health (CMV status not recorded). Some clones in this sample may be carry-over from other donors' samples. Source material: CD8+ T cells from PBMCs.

This CDR3 is CSASGDQTYEQYF. The CDR3 DNA reads as TGCAGTGCTAGCGGGGACCAAACCTACGAGCAGTACTTC. The V call is TRBV20-1, the J call TRBJ2-7, with D perhaps being TRBD1 or TRBD2 (5 bases each). This CDR3 is built from 13 residues. Trimming removed 3 bases from V and 2 bases from J, with 11 bases in between. Germline CDR1 reads DFQATT; CDR2 reads SNEGSKA (reference sequence).